This T cell receptor (beta chain) was retrieved from a study of blood T cell repertoires in COVID-19. Study summary: Sample material is recorded as cDNA or gDNA derived from T cells, B-cell-depleted T cells, or PBMCs.

Germline V CDR1 and CDR2: SGHTA, FQGNSA. This CDR3 is 13 amino acids long. With 7 bases removed from V and 2 bases from J, the gap between germline ends came to 8 bases. In the authors' methods: By means of reference gene primer amplification, nucleated cell counts were estimated. The table came from immunoSEQ multiplex PCR; TCRdb's copy has only in-frame clones and leaves some out. V and J calls and clone size are as listed in that table; D and trimming were resolved from the DNA. The sample holds a few hundred thousand clones, around nine tenths seen once. Individuals drawn from under 30 US areas were about 18 to 90 years old. Participants were placed into cohorts based on the clinical history they reported.

This clonotype originated in a woman aged 18-35 years who had recovered from COVID-19. V is TRBV7-2 and J is TRBJ2-2, with D perhaps TRBD1 (6 bases). The sequenced sample consisted of PBMCs or T cells enriched from blood (not recorded which). CDR3 sequence (DNA): TGTGCCAGCACCGGGACAAACACCGGGGAGCTGTTTTTT. Its protein is CASTGTNTGELFF.